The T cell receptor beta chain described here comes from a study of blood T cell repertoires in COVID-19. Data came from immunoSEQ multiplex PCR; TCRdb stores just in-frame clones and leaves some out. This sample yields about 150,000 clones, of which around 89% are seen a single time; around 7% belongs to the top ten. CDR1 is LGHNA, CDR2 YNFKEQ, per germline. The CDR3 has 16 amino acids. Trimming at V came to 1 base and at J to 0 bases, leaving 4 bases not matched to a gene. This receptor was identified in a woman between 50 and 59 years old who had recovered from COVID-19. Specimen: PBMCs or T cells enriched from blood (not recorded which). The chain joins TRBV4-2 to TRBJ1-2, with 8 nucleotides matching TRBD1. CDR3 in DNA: TGTGCCAGCAGCCAAGGACAGGGGCAGGCTAACTATGGCTACACCTTC. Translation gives CASSQGQGQANYGYTF.